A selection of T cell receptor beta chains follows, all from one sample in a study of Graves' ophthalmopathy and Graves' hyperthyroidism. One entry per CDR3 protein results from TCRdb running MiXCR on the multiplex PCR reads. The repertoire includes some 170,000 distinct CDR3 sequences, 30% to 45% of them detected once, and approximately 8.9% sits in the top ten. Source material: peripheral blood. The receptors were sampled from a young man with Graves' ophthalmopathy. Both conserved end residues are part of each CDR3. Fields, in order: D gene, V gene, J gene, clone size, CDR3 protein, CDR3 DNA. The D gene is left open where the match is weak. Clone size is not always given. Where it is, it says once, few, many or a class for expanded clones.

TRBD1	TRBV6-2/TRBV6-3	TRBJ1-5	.	CASRRTGGGSQPQHF	TGTGCCAGCAGACGGACAGGGGGCGGTTCCCAGCCCCAGCATTTT
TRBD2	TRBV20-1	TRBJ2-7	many	CSARDSGREYEQYF	TGCAGTGCTAGAGATTCGGGGCGGGAGTACGAGCAGTACTTC
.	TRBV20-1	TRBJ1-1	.	CSARGGTGTEAFF	TGCAGTGCTAGGGGTGGGACGGGCACTGAAGCTTTCTTT
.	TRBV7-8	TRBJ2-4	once	CASSFGTLAKNIQYF	TGTGCCAGCAGTTTCGGGACGCTAGCCAAAAACATTCAGTACTTC
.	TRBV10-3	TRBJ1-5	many	CAILGRQSRDQPQHF	TGTGCCATCTTGGGGAGACAGTCCCGGGATCAGCCCCAGCATTTT
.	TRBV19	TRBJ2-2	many	CASSTNNAPLANTGELFF	TGTGCCAGTAGTACGAACAACGCCCCACTTGCGAACACCGGGGAGCTGTTTTTT
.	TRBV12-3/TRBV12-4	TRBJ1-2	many	CASRPMDTSGYGYTF	TGTGCCAGCAGACCTATGGACACCTCAGGCTATGGCTACACCTTC
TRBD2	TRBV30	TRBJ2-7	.	CAWNSGPSYEQYF	TGTGCCTGGAATAGCGGGCCCTCCTACGAGCAGTACTTC
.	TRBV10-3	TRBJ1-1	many	CATVRNTEAFF	TGTGCCACCGTAAGGAACACTGAAGCTTTCTTT
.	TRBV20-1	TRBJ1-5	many	CSASATLDQPQHF	TGCAGTGCTAGTGCGACACTGGATCAGCCCCAGCATTTT